The T cell receptor beta chain under discussion was sequenced for a study of vaccination and CD4 T cells after COVID-19. Looking at the study overall: Comprising six males and four females, the convalescent participants counted two Hispanic individuals among them. Either a CEFX pool, an HIV-1 Nef pool, or no peptide was added to control cultures.

With regard to this clonotype: The target antigen is unknown.

With the Oncomine TCR Beta short-read assay, DNA from cultured CD4+ T cells was sequenced. MiXCR, applied by TCRdb to the PCR reads, yields one record per CDR3 protein. The sample yields 11,000 to 15,000 distinct CDR3 sequences, about 47% seen once. Treatment meaning: approximately 9-day PBMC culture with coronavirus spike peptide pools or control peptides (ViraFEST assay). PBMC cultures, at two million cells per well, received approximately 9.1 IU/ml IL-2 and 10 ug/ml peptide pools. Study-level findings and limits: SARS-CoV-2-reactive clonotype medians increased from roughly 21 to 40, not significantly.

What was sequenced was CD4+ T cells from blood, cultured in vitro. This TCR derives from a human donor who had recovered from COVID-19.

Here the CDR3 reads CASSLHSSYEQYF. In DNA, the CDR3 is TGTGCCAGCAGCCTCCATAGCTCCTACGAGCAGTACTTC. This chain connects TRBV6-4 to TRBJ2-7; D not resolved. This CDR3 has 13 amino acids. In germline, CDR1 is MRHNA, CDR2 SNTAGT. The ends were cut back, 6 bases at V and 0 bases at J, with 9 bases in the middle.